The clone carrying this T cell receptor (beta chain) has at least ten counts. Its antigen is not identified. Unique molecular identifiers were built into the TCRbeta library. TCRdb re-called the PCR reads through MiXCR, storing one row per CDR3 protein. The sample has around 300,000 distinct CDR3 sequences; 10% are singletons. This record comes from a study of T-cell reconstitution after alpha-beta-depleted transplantation in children. The CDR3 spans 12 residues. Germline V gene lookup returns CDR1 MNHNY and CDR2 SVGAGI (reference sequence). V shed 5 bases, J shed 7 bases, and the junction held 4 bases outside the gene matches. Study-level points and caveats: Expanded graft clones numbering several hundred reportedly gave rise to alpha-beta T cells about two months after transplant. Surviving recipient T cells and thymic progenitors underlay high day-60 TCRbeta diversity in some patients.

The clonotype originates from a boy under two years old with acute myeloid leukemia, due to receive a stem cell transplant. The chain combines TRBV6-6 with TRBJ1-2; TRBD1 aligns across 7 bases. The specimen comprised PBMCs, sampled before TCRalphabeta/CD19-depleted stem cell transplant. CDR3 amino acids: CASSPSGGGYTF. CDR3 nucleotide sequence: TGTGCCAGCAGTCCGTCAGGGGGTGGCTACACCTTC.